The 11 T cell receptor beta chains listed next were all sequenced from one sample in a study of T cells after somatic rescue of genetic block. Profiled with immunoSEQ multiplex PCR; TCRdb holds only in-frame clones, not every one. The table lists almost 15,000 clones, under 80% of them singletons. What was sequenced was peripheral blood mononuclear cells (PBMCs). These TCRs come from a man aged 18 to 29.

The gene calls are TRBV5-1 and TRBJ2-5; D not resolved. Germline CDR1 reads SGHRS; CDR2 reads YFSETQ. The CDR3 spans 11 residues. Trimming left V 4 bases short and J 3 bases short, with 4 bases between. CDR3 sequence: CASSEKETQYF. The CDR3 DNA follows: TGCGCCAGCAGCGAGAAAGAGACCCAGTACTTC. The full variable domain, completed using reference TRBV5-1 and TRBJ2-5, is KAGVTQTPRYLIKTRGQQVTLSCSPISGHRSVSWYQQTPGQGLQFLFEYFSETQRNKGNFPGRFSGRQFSNSRSEMNVSTLELGDSALYLCASSEKETQYFGPGTRLLVL.

The genes are TRBV6-5 and TRBJ1-2; D uncertain. The CDR3 sequence is 15 residues long. The germline V gene has CDR1 MNHEY and CDR2 SVGAGI. V was clipped by 0 bases and J by 8 bases, with 16 bases between them. The CDR3: CASSYSIARTLGYTF. The DNA of the CDR3 is TGTGCCAGCAGTTACTCGATAGCCAGAACTTTGGGCTACACCTTC.

A note on this clone: Germline is not matched at one junction end, which may reflect a read error. This chain joins TRBV7-3 and TRBJ1-1; D is unresolved. CDR3 length: 14 amino acids. CDR1 and CDR2 from the germline V gene are SGHTA and FQGTGA. The CDR3 loop reads CASSLTYMNTETFF. The CDR3 coding sequence is TGTGCCAGCAGCTTAACTTACATGAACACTGAAACTTTCTTT. Combining the CDR3 with reference TRBV7-3 and TRBJ1-1 gives the whole variable domain GAGVSQTPSNKVTEKGKYVELRCDPISGHTALYWYRQSLGQGPEFLIYFQGTGAADDSGLPNDRFFAVRPEGSVSTLKIQRTERGDSAVYLCASSLTYMNTETFFGQGTRLTVV.

The chain joins TRBV6-5 to TRBJ1-4; D call uncertain. With 0 bases removed from V and 5 bases from J, the gap between germline ends came to 13 bases. The germline V gene encodes CDR1 MNHEY and CDR2 SVGAGI. CDR3 size: 16 residues. In nucleotides, the CDR3 is TGTGCCAGCAGTTACTCGCAAGGGCCCGGGAATGAAAAACTGTTTTTT. Translated: CASSYSQGPGNEKLFF.

The chain has TRBV6-6 and TRBJ2-7; 9 bases align to TRBD1. There are 14 residues in the CDR3. From germline, CDR1 is MNHNY and CDR2 SVGAGI (reference sequence). With 5 bases clipped from V and 2 bases from J, the junction kept 4 bases outside the gene matches. The CDR3 spells CASSRDRVAYEQYF. The CDR3 DNA follows: TGTGCCAGCAGTAGGGACAGGGTCGCCTACGAGCAGTACTTC.

This rearrangement joins TRBV18 to TRBJ2-1; no reliable D call. Per the germline V gene, CDR1 is KGHSH and CDR2 is LQKENI. This CDR3 is 15 amino acids long. V was pared by 6 bases and J by 0 bases, with 12 bases between. The CDR3 DNA reads TGTGCCAGCTCCCCGCTACAGAGCTCCTACAATGAGCAGTTCTTC. Its translation is CASSPLQSSYNEQFF.

The chain uses TRBV5-1 and TRBJ2-3, with 7 bases lining up with TRBD1. CDR3 length: 14 residues. Germline V CDR1 and CDR2: SGHRS, YFSETQ. Trimming cost V 2 bases and J 4 bases; bases outside gene matches: 4. Here the CDR3 reads CASSFTGAPDTQYF. CDR3 nucleotide sequence: TGCGCCAGCAGCTTTACAGGGGCCCCAGATACGCAGTATTTT.

The V gene is TRBV29-1, the J gene TRBJ1-1; TRBD1 agrees at 9 bases. The CDR3 is 13 residues long. Germline values: CDR1 SQVTM, CDR2 ANQGSEA. The CDR3 sequence: CRVSGTGSTEAFF. In DNA form, the CDR3 reads TGCAGAGTGTCCGGGACAGGGAGCACTGAAGCTTTCTTT.

Here the CDR3 reads CAIRTGQASYEQYF. CDR3 nucleotides: TGTGCCATCAGGACGGGACAGGCCTCCTACGAGCAGTACTTC. This chain links TRBV10-3 with TRBJ2-7; 8 nucleotides align to TRBD1. The V gene's germline CDR1 is ENHRY and CDR2 SYGVKD. V lost 6 bases to trimming and J lost 0 bases; unmatched junction nucleotides: 4. The CDR3 contains 14 residues.

The chain carries TRBV6-5 and TRBJ1-6, with 7 bases lining up with TRBD1. Germline V gene sequence: CDR1 MNHEY, CDR2 SVGAGI. V lost 1 base and J lost 10; bases outside the gene matches: 7. The CDR3 extends over 15 amino acids. The CDR3 region is CASSYLNQGGSPLHF. CDR3 nucleotides: TGTGCCAGCAGTTACTTGAATCAGGGGGGCTCACCCCTCCACTTT.

This clone was detected only a few times. The chain has TRBV5-1 and TRBJ2-7; TRBD2 matches at 8 bases. Germline trimming cut 4 bases from V and 2 bases from J; bases unmatched to any gene: 8. This CDR3 is built from 15 residues. The germline CDR1 and CDR2 sequences are SGHRS and YFSETQ. The CDR3 loop is CASSTPGGLPYEQYF. DNA for the CDR3: TGCGCCAGCAGCACACCGGGGGGGTTGCCCTACGAGCAGTACTTC.